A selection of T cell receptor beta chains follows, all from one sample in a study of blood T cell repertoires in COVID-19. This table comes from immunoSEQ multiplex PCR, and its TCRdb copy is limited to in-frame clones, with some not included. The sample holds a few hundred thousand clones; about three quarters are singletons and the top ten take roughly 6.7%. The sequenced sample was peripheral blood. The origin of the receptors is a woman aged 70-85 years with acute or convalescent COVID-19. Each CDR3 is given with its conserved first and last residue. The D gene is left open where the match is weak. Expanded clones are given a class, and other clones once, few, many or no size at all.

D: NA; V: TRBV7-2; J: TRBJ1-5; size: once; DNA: TGTGCCAGCAGCGCCAGGGTGAATCAGCCCCAGCATTTT; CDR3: CASSARVNQPQHF
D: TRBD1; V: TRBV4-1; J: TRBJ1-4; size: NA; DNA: TGCGCCAGCAGCCACCCCCGGGACAGAAATGAAAAACTGTTTTTT; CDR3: CASSHPRDRNEKLFF
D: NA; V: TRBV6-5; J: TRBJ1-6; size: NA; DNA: TGTGCCAGCAGTTACACGGGGGGAAGAGAAGGACCCCTCCACTTT; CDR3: CASSYTGGREGPLHF
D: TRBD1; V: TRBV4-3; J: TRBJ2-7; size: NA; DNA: TGCGCCAGCAGCCAAGAAAGACAGGGGCCCTACACCTACGAGCAGTACTTC; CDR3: CASSQERQGPYTYEQYF
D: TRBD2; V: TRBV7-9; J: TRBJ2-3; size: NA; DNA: TGTGCCAGCAGCAAACGGACTAGCGGGGCCACAGATACGCAGTATTTT; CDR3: CASSKRTSGATDTQYF
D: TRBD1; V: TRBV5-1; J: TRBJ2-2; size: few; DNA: TGCGCCAGCAGCGAGACAGGGGGAATATTCACCGGGGAGCTGTTTTTT; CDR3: CASSETGGIFTGELFF
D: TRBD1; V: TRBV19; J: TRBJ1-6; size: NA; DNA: TGTGCCAGTGGTACAGGGGGCAATAATTCACCCCTCCACTTT; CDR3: CASGTGGNNSPLHF
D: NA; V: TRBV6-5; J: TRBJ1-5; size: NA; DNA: TGTGCCAGCAGCGGGTATAGCAATCAGCCCCAGCATTTT; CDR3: CASSGYSNQPQHF
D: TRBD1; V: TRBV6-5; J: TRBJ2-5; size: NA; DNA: TGTGCCAGCGAAACAGGGGATCAAGAGACCCAGTACTTC; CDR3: CASETGDQETQYF
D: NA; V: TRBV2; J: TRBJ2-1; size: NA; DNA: TGTGCCAGCAGTATTAGAGGTGAGCAGTTCTTC; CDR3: CASSIRGEQFF
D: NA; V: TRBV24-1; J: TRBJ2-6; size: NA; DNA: TGTGCCACCGCGACGGGCTCTGGGGCCAACGTCCTGACTTTC; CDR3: CATATGSGANVLTF
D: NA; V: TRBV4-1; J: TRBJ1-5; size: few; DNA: TGCGCCAGCAGCCATGTCGGTCAGCCCCAGCATTTT; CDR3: CASSHVGQPQHF
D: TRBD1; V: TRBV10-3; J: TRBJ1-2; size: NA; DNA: TGTGCCATCAGTGGGACAGGGGATGATGGCTACACCTTC; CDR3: CAISGTGDDGYTF
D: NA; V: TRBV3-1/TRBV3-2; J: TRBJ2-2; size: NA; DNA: TGTGCCAGCACCGGACGGGGGGCGGCCGGGGAGCTGTTTTTT; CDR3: CASTGRGAAGELFF
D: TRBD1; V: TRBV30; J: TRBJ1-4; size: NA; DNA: TGTGCCTGGAGTCGGACAGGGGCCGGGGAAAAACTGTTTTTT; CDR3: CAWSRTGAGEKLFF
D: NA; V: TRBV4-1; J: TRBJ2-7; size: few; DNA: TGCGCCAGCAGCCAACCAGCGGGCTACGAGCAGTACTTC; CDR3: CASSQPAGYEQYF
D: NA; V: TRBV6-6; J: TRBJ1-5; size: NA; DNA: TGTGCCAGCAGCCAATCCAGGGGAGCCTTGCCCCAGCATTTT; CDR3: CASSQSRGALPQHF
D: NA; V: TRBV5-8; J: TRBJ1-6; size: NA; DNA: TGTGCCAGCAGCTTGAGGGGCAATTTCTCACCCCTCCACTTT; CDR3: CASSLRGNFSPLHF
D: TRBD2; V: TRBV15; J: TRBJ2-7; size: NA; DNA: TGTGCCACCAGCAGGACCCCGACCGGGGAGCGGGGGGCCCGGCGGGGCGAGCAGTACTTC; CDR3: CATSRTPTGERGARRGEQYF
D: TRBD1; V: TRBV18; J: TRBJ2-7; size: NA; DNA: TGTGCCAGCTCAACCCGGGACAGGGGTCTCTACGAGCAGTACTTC; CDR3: CASSTRDRGLYEQYF
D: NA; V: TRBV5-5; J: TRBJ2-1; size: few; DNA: TGTGCCAGCGTGAGGGCCCAATTAGGGGAGCAGTTCTTC; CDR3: CASVRAQLGEQFF
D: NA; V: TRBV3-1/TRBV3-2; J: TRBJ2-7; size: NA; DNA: TGTGCCAGCAGCCAAGGGGCCCTAACCTACGAGCAGTACTTC; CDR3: CASSQGALTYEQYF
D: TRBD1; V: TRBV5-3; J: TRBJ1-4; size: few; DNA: TGTGCCAGAAGCTCGCCGGGACAGGTTGATGAAAAACTGTTTTTT; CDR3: CARSSPGQVDEKLFF
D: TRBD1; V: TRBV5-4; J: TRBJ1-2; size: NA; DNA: TGTGCCAGCAGCCTACAGACAGGGCCCTACTATGGCTACACCTTC; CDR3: CASSLQTGPYYGYTF
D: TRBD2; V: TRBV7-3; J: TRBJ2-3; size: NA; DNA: TGTGCCAGCAGCTTCGGGCTAGCGGGGAGCACAGATACGCAGTATTTT; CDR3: CASSFGLAGSTDTQYF
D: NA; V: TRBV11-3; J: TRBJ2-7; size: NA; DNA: TGTGCCAGCAGCTTAAATACGGGACAAGGATCCTACGAGCAGTACTTC; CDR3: CASSLNTGQGSYEQYF
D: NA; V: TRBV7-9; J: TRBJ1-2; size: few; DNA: TGTGCCAGCAGTTCGACGGAGACCTATGGCTACACCTTC; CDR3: CASSSTETYGYTF
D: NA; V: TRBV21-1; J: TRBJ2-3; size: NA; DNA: TGTGCCAACCCGGGACTAGCGGGCACAGATACGCAGTATTTT; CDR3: CANPGLAGTDTQYF
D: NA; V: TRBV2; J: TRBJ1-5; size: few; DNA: TGTGCCAGCAGTGAAGCGCGGGGAAATCAGCCCCAGCATTTT; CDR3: CASSEARGNQPQHF
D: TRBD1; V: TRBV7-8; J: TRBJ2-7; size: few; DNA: TGTGCCAGCAGCCTCGGGACAGCCTCCTACGAGCAGTACTTC; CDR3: CASSLGTASYEQYF
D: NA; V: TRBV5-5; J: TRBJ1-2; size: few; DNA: TGTGCCAGCAGCTTGGGTGACAGCGATGGCTACACCTTC; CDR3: CASSLGDSDGYTF
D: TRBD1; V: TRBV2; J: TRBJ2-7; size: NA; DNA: TGTGCCAGCAGTGTCGATGGCAGGGGGCAGTACGAGCAGTACTTC; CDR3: CASSVDGRGQYEQYF
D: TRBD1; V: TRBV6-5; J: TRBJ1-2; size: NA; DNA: TGTGCCAGCAGTCGGGACAGGGGTAACTATGGCTACACCTTC; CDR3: CASSRDRGNYGYTF
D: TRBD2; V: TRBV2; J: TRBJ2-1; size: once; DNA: TGTGCCAGCAATTATCCGGGACTAGCTAATGAGCAGTTCTTC; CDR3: CASNYPGLANEQFF
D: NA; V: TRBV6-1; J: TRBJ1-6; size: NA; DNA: TGTGCCAGCAGTGAAGCACCAGGACAGCATAATTCACCCCTCCACTTT; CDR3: CASSEAPGQHNSPLHF
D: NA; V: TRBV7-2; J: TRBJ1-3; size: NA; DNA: TGTGCCAGCAGCTTTGGGGCGTCTGGAAACACCATATATTTT; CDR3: CASSFGASGNTIYF
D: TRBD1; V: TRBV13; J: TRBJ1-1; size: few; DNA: TGTGCCAGCAGCTTACGGGACAGGGCGGAAGCTTTCTTT; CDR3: CASSLRDRAEAFF
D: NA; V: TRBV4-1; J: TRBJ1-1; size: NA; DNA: TGCGCCAGCAGCCAAGGTAGGGACCGTCGAGGAGGGACTGAAGCTTTCTTT; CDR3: CASSQGRDRRGGTEAFF
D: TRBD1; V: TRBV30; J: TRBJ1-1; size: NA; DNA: TGTGCCTGGACAGGGGGGAACACTGAAGCTTTCTTT; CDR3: CAWTGGNTEAFF
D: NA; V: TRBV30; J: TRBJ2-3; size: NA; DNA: TGTGCCTGGAGTCGTGGGGGGTGGGATACAGATACGCAGTATTTT; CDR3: CAWSRGGWDTDTQYF
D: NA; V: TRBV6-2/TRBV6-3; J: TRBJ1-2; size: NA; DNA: TGTGCCAGCAGTTCTCGACACGACTATGGCTACACCTTC; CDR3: CASSSRHDYGYTF
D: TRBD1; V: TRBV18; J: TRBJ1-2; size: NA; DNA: TGTGCCAGCTCGCCAACAGGGGCCGAGGGCTACACCTTC; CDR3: CASSPTGAEGYTF
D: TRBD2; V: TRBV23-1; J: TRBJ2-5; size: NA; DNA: TGCGCCAGCAGTCAATCCATGGGACTAGCGGGGGACCCCAGGGAGACCCAGTACTTC; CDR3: CASSQSMGLAGDPRETQYF
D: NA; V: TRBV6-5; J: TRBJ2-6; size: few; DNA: TGTGCCAGCAGTTACTCCCAGGGGAGTAGAGCCAACGTCCTGACTTTC; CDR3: CASSYSQGSRANVLTF